Below are 32 T cell receptor beta chains sequenced from a single sample in a study of T cell clonality in common variable immunodeficiency. Study-wide results and limits: Reportedly, TCR beta sequences from common variable immunodeficiency showed fewer deletions and N-nucleotide insertions.

These receptors' antigens are unknown. Libraries were prepared by immunoSEQ multiplex PCR; TCRdb keeps only in-frame clonotypes and omits some of them. The repertoire has over 15,000 clones, none seen only once; the ten largest take 13% to 15%. Input material: peripheral blood mononuclear cells. The receptors were gathered from a human donor with common variable immunodeficiency.

About this clone itself: The read gets to within 3 residues of the CDR3 end, and the germline J gene fills in the rest. The V gene is TRBV18, the J gene TRBJ1-5; the D gene is possibly TRBD1 (5 bases). The V gene's germline CDR1 is KGHSH and CDR2 LQKENI. There are 15 residues in the CDR3. The V end was cut by 3 bases, the J end by 5 bases, with 14 bases between. The CDR3 region is CASSPSQGGHQPQHF. The CDR3 bases that were read are TGTGCCAGCTCACCTTCCCAGGGTGGGCATCAGCCC.

Concerning this clone itself: The CDR3 goes on 3 residues after the read ends, and that part is filled in from the germline J gene. The chain couples TRBV11-2 to TRBJ2-5, with D maybe TRBD1 (5 bases). Germline CDR1 reads SGHAT; CDR2 reads FQNNGV. V shed 1 base and J shed 5 bases, with 14 bases lying between them. The CDR3 is made up of 15 amino acids. CDR3 sequence reads: CASSLVQGSWETQYF. Partial CDR3 DNA: TGTGCCAGCAGCTTAGTTCAGGGTTCGTGGGAGACC.

For this clone: The CDR3 end is not reached by the read, which stops 3 residues before it; the germline J gene fills it in. The chain uses TRBV5-1 and TRBJ1-1, with 9 bases lining up with TRBD1. The CDR3 length is 15 residues. V was pared by 4 bases and J by 5 bases, with 9 bases of the junction left unmatched. Per germline, CDR1 SGHRS and CDR2 YFSETQ. The CDR3 DNA, read in part, is TGCGCCAGCAGCGGCGGGACAGGGATGGGGACTGAA. It is translated as CASSGGTGMGTE. The whole CDR3 region reads CASSGGTGMGTEAFF.

In regard to this clone: With the read ending 3 residues before the CDR3 end, the germline J gene is used to fill in that end. V and J are TRBV7-2 and TRBJ2-3; a weak D match, TRBD2 (6 bases). Trimming left V 5 bases short and J 1 base short, with 13 bases between. CDR1 is SGHTA, CDR2 FQGNSA, per germline. This CDR3 region has 15 residues. The CDR3 loop is CASSLLAAGTDTQYF. CDR3 DNA, as far as it was read: TGTGCCAGCAGCCTGTTAGCGGCCGGCACAGATACG.

A note on this clone: The CDR3 end falls 3 residues outside the read, so it is completed with the germline J gene. This chain connects TRBV18 to TRBJ1-2, with a possible D match to TRBD1 (6 bases). The CDR3 totals 14 residues. Trimming took 2 bases from V and 7 from J, leaving 14 bases between them. Germline V gene data show CDR1 as KGHSH and CDR2 as LQKENI. The CDR3 bases that were read are TGTGCCAGCTCACCAACCCCTACAGGGCCTGGC. Protein sequence: CASSPTPTGPG. The CDR3 reads in full as CASSPTPTGPGYTF. Using reference TRBV18 and TRBJ1-2 for the parts outside the CDR3, the full variable domain is NAGVMQNPRHLVRRRGQEARLRCSPMKGHSHVYWYRQLPEEGLKFMVYLQKENIIDESGMPKERFSAEFPKEGPSILRIQQVVRGDSAAYFCASSPTPTGPGYTFGSGTRLTVV.

A remark on this clone: The read falls 3 residues short of the CDR3 end, and the missing part is taken from the germline J gene. The sample contains more than one DNA sequence encoding this CDR3. The V gene is TRBV18, the J gene TRBJ1-5, with D maybe TRBD1 (5 bases). CDR1 is KGHSH, CDR2 LQKENI, per germline. V lost 3 bases and J lost 5, with 14 bases in between. This CDR3 has 15 amino acids. Incomplete CDR3 DNA: TGTGCCAGCTCACCGACGCGGGGCGCAGATCAGCCC. Translated: CASSPTRGADQP. The CDR3 as a whole reads CASSPTRGADQPQHF.

Concerning this clone itself: Sequencing ends 3 residues short of the CDR3 end; the germline J gene provides the rest. The chain links TRBV2 to TRBJ2-1; 11 nucleotides align to TRBD2. The germline gives CDR1 SNHLY, CDR2 FYNNEI. V shed 7 bases and J 7 bases; nucleotides not matched to a gene: 9. CDR3 length: 15 amino acids. Partial CDR3 DNA: TGTGCCAGCAATCTTCTAGCGGGAGGACGGAATGAG. The encoded protein is CASNLLAGGRNE. The CDR3 reads in full as CASNLLAGGRNEQFF.

Notes on this clone: The CDR3 extends 3 residues past the end of the read, so its final part is completed from the germline J gene. The chain links TRBV2 to TRBJ2-3, with D possibly TRBD2 on 8 matching bases. The CDR3 length is 14 residues. CDR1 SNHLY and CDR2 FYNNEI come from the germline V gene. Trimming removed 10 bases at V and 0 bases at J, with 14 bases between. The CDR3 here is CANREGASTDTQYF. The sequenced CDR3 bases are TGTGCCAACCGGGAGGGGGCTAGCACAGATACG.

This clone was found many times. CDR3 loop: CSARGTTRAYEQYF. Partial CDR3 DNA: TGCAGTGCTAGAGGGACAACTCGGGCTTACGAG. The rearrangement joins TRBV20-1 to TRBJ2-7; a possible D gene is TRBD1 (5 bases). The CDR3 end is not reached by the read, which stops 3 residues before it; the germline J gene fills it in. The V gene lost 1 base and the J gene lost 4 bases, with 14 bases spanning the gap. Looked up from germline, CDR1 is DFQATT and CDR2 is SNEGSKA (reference sequence). The CDR3 is 14 amino acids.

This clone showed up just a few times. The sequenced fragment ends 3 residues before the CDR3 boundary, so the rest is inferred from the germline J gene. This chain links TRBV19 with TRBJ1-6; D call uncertain. Germline V gene data show CDR1 as LNHDA and CDR2 as SQIVND (reference sequence). Trimming removed 3 bases from V and 12 bases from J, with 12 bases in between. This CDR3 has 13 residues. The DNA read from the CDR3 is TGTGCCAGTAGTATGAGCGCGGCACAACCC. Its protein is CASSMSAAQP. In full, the CDR3 is CASSMSAAQPLHF.

In the case of this clone: The read ends 3 residues before the CDR3 terminus; that terminus is restored from the germline J gene. V is TRBV7-3 and J is TRBJ2-6, with 7 bases that match TRBD1. The CDR3 is 17 residues long. After removal of 1 base from V and 3 bases from J, the junction contained 6 bases not matched to a gene. Germline V lookup: CDR1 SGHTA, CDR2 FQGTGA. CDR3 region: CASSLRGGAGGANVLTF. The DNA read from the CDR3 is TGTGCCAGCAGCTTAAGAGGGGGCGCGGGTGGGGCCAACGTC.

This clone was observed a few times. Read sequence stops 3 residues before the CDR3 end, and the germline J gene provides the missing end. The chain joins TRBV11-2 to TRBJ2-5; the match to TRBD2 covers 9 bases. After removal of 2 bases from V and 1 base from J, the junction contained 2 bases not matched to a gene. Germline loops: CDR1 SGHAT, CDR2 FQNNGV. The CDR3 spans 15 residues. CDR3 DNA (partial): TGTGCCAGCAGCTTAATGCGGGGGGGCCAAGAGACC. Translation: CASSLMRGGQET. The CDR3 in its entirety is CASSLMRGGQETQYF.

CDR3 sequence: CASSSRTGVHEQYF. The part of the CDR3 DNA that was read is TGTGCCAGCAGTTCCAGGACAGGGGTCCACGAG. This chain links TRBV6-2 or TRBV6-3 with TRBJ2-7, with 9 bases fitting TRBD1. With the read ending 3 residues before the CDR3 end, the germline J gene is used to fill in that end. CDR3 size: 14 residues. Unmatched junction bases numbered 6, after V lost 4 bases and J lost 5 bases. The germline V gene encodes CDR1 MNHEY and CDR2 SVGEGT.

This clone has at least ten counts. The CDR3 end falls 3 residues outside the read, so it is completed with the germline J gene. This chain connects TRBV5-6 to TRBJ1-1; D gene unclear. In germline, CDR1 is SGHDT, CDR2 YYEEEE. Deletions cut 5 bases from V and 1 base from J, with 12 bases between. There are 14 residues in the CDR3. The CDR3 is CASRRLFGNTEAFF. The sequenced part of the CDR3 DNA is TGTGCCAGCAGGCGCCTTTTCGGGAACACTGAA. Looking up the rest from reference TRBV5-6 and TRBJ1-1 gives the full variable domain: DAGVTQSPTHLIKTRGQQVTLRCSPKSGHDTVSWYQQALGQGPQFIFQYYEEEERQRGNFPDRFSGHQFPNYSSELNVNALLLGDSALYLCASRRLFGNTEAFFGQGTRLTVV.

This clone was counted only a few times. The CDR3 end falls 3 residues outside the read, so it is completed with the germline J gene. V usage is TRBV19 and J usage is TRBJ1-5; perhaps TRBD1 as D (6 bases). V lost 6 bases and J 3 bases, leaving 15 bases between the germline ends. Germline V CDR1 and CDR2: LNHDA, SQIVND (reference sequence). The CDR3 loop spans 15 amino acids. CDR3 loop: CASRRDTRDNQPQHF. The sequenced part of the CDR3 DNA is TGTGCCAGTAGGAGGGACACGAGGGACAATCAGCCC. The full variable domain, in which reference TRBV19 and TRBJ1-5 provide the parts outside the CDR3, is DGGITQSPKYLFRKEGQNVTLSCEQNLNHDAMYWYRQDPGQGLRLIYYSQIVNDFQKGDIAEGYSVSREKKESFPLTVTSAQKNPTAFYLCASRRDTRDNQPQHFGDGTRLSIL.

Comments on this clone: The read finishes 3 residues shy of the CDR3 end, and the germline J gene is used to complete it. The V call is TRBV7-3, the J call TRBJ2-3; 10 bases match TRBD1. CDR1 and CDR2 from the germline V gene are SGHTA and FQGTGA. J gave up 0 bases and V 6 bases, and 0 bases lay outside the gene matches. The CDR3 is made up of 14 amino acids. Partial CDR3 DNA: TGTGCCAGCAGGGGACAGGGGAGCACAGATACG. This translates into CASRGQGSTDT. The entire CDR3 reads CASRGQGSTDTQYF.

Of note for this clone: The sequence runs out 3 residues before the end of the CDR3; the remainder is reconstructed from the germline J gene. The chain joins TRBV18 to TRBJ1-2, with TRBD1 matching over 9 bases. Germline loops: CDR1 KGHSH, CDR2 LQKENI. CDR3 length: 16 amino acids. V shed 4 bases, J shed 6 bases, and the junction held 12 bases outside the gene matches. The sequenced CDR3 bases are TGTGCCAGCTCACGCACCTGGGAGGGACAGGGTGATGGC. Translated, it gives CASSRTWEGQGDG. The complete CDR3 sequence is CASSRTWEGQGDGYTF. Drawing the rest from reference TRBV18 and TRBJ1-2, the complete variable domain is NAGVMQNPRHLVRRRGQEARLRCSPMKGHSHVYWYRQLPEEGLKFMVYLQKENIIDESGMPKERFSAEFPKEGPSILRIQQVVRGDSAAYFCASSRTWEGQGDGYTFGSGTRLTVV.

Concerning this clone itself: The read terminates 3 residues ahead of where the CDR3 ends, so the germline J gene completes it. The rearrangement links TRBV7-8 to TRBJ2-1; TRBD2 aligns across 13 bases. Germline loops: CDR1 SGHVS, CDR2 FQNEAQ. This CDR3 has 15 residues. J was trimmed by 7 bases and V by 4 bases; bases with no gene match: 4. The CDR3 loop is CASSSTSGRGNEQFF. The CDR3 bases that were read are TGTGCCAGCAGCTCCACTAGCGGGAGGGGGAATGAG.

As regards this clone: The CDR3 extends 3 residues past the end of the read, so its final part is completed from the germline J gene. Other DNA variants within this sample encode the same CDR3. The chain couples TRBV7-3 to TRBJ2-5, with 8 bases identical to TRBD2. This CDR3 is 15 amino acids long. The V gene's germline CDR1 is SGHTA and CDR2 FQGTGA. V gave up 0 bases and J gave up 2 bases; unmatched junction bases: 2. Partial CDR3 DNA: TGTGCCAGCAGCTTAACTGGACTAGCTCAAGAGACC. This gives the protein CASSLTGLAQET. The whole CDR3 protein is CASSLTGLAQETQYF.

In regard to this clone: The read falls 3 residues short of the CDR3 end, and the missing part is taken from the germline J gene. The rearrangement links TRBV7-2 to TRBJ1-3; 7 bases are shared with TRBD1. Germline loops: CDR1 SGHTA, CDR2 FQGNSA. The length of the CDR3 is 13 residues. This CDR3 is CASSLVLQGGIYF. Incomplete CDR3 DNA: TGTGCCAGCAGCTTAGTTTTGCAGGGGGGA.

This clone was seen ten or more times. The junction departs from germline at one end; a sequencing error may be responsible. The read halts 3 residues ahead of the CDR3 end, with the missing end drawn from the germline J gene. The chain couples TRBV4-2 to TRBJ1-4, with D tentatively TRBD1 (6 bases). The CDR3 extends over 15 amino acids. Germline V gene lookup returns CDR1 LGHNA and CDR2 YNFKEQ. CDR3 loop: CASSPTQGSNEKLFF. CDR3 DNA, as far as it was read: TGCGCCAGCAGCCCTACACAGGGATCAAATGAAAAA.

This clone was counted at least ten times. CDR3 sequence: CASSLSRQGNQPQHF. The covered CDR3 bases are TGTGCCAGCAGCTTGTCGAGGCAGGGGAATCAGCCC. The J gene is TRBJ1-5, the V gene TRBV5-6, with a possible D match to TRBD1 (6 bases). The missing CDR3 end, 3 residues past where the read stops, is filled in from the germline J gene. The germline CDR1 and CDR2 sequences are SGHDT and YYEEEE. V was trimmed by 1 base and J by 4 bases, leaving 12 bases between them. The CDR3 length is 15 residues.

In its sample, this clone is medium-sized. The read gets to within 3 residues of the CDR3 end, and the germline J gene fills in the rest. The J gene is TRBJ1-1, the V gene TRBV5-4, with 8 bases aligning to TRBD1. The germline V gene has CDR1 SGHNT and CDR2 YYREEE (reference sequence). The CDR3 contains 14 residues. V was clipped by 4 bases and J by 6 bases; unmatched bases: 8. The CDR3 DNA, read in part, is TGTGCCAGCAGCCCCGGGACAGGTACGTCTGAA. This gives the protein CASSPGTGTSE. The complete CDR3 protein is CASSPGTGTSEAFF.

There are a few counts of this clone. The read terminates 3 residues ahead of where the CDR3 ends, so the germline J gene completes it. V is TRBV10-3 and J is TRBJ2-7; 9 bases line up with TRBD2. V lost 6 bases and J lost 0; bases outside the gene matches: 3. CDR3 length: 14 amino acids. The germline V gene has CDR1 ENHRY and CDR2 SYGVKD. Partial CDR3 DNA: TGTGCCATCAGCCATAGCGGGAGCTCCTACGAG. This translates into CAISHSGSSYE. The full-length CDR3 reads as CAISHSGSSYEQYF.

The table lists this clone with many counts. The CDR3 end is not reached by the read, which stops 3 residues before it; the germline J gene fills it in. The gene calls are TRBV10-3 and TRBJ2-3; 12 bases are a match to TRBD2. Trimming took 4 bases from V and 2 from J; bases not matched to a gene: 4. This CDR3 spans 16 amino acids. The germline V gene has CDR1 ENHRY and CDR2 SYGVKD. CDR3 bases read: TGTGCCATCAGTGCCGGGACTAGCGGGTTCACAGATACG. Protein sequence: CAISAGTSGFTDT. In full, the CDR3 is CAISAGTSGFTDTQYF.

On this clone: The read halts 3 residues ahead of the CDR3 end, with the missing end drawn from the germline J gene. The chain employs TRBV6-1 and TRBJ1-2; D remains ambiguous. There are 15 residues in the CDR3. V lost 3 bases and J 3 bases, leaving 14 bases between the germline ends. Germline CDR1 reads MNHNS; CDR2 reads SASEGT. The CDR3 here is CASSDPSSRYYGYTF. The sequenced CDR3 bases are TGTGCCAGCAGTGATCCGAGCTCCCGGTACTATGGC.

A note on this clone: The DNA ends 3 residues before the CDR3 does, and the rest of the CDR3 is filled in from the germline J gene. J is TRBJ1-2 and V is TRBV19, with TRBD1 matching over 9 bases. Trimming removed 2 bases from V and 3 bases from J; junction bases left unmatched: 1. The CDR3 covers 14 residues. Germline-derived CDR1 and CDR2 are LNHDA and SQIVND (reference sequence). CDR3 DNA (partial): TGTGCCAGTAGTATAAGACAGGGGGACTATGGC. Protein sequence: CASSIRQGDYG. Given in full, the CDR3 is CASSIRQGDYGYTF. Using reference TRBV19 and TRBJ1-2 for the parts outside the CDR3, the full variable domain is DGGITQSPKYLFRKEGQNVTLSCEQNLNHDAMYWYRQDPGQGLRLIYYSQIVNDFQKGDIAEGYSVSREKKESFPLTVTSAQKNPTAFYLCASSIRQGDYGYTFGSGTRLTVV.

Of note for this clone: The read ends 3 residues early relative to the CDR3; the germline J gene fills the gap. V usage is TRBV7-9 and J usage is TRBJ1-1; D might be TRBD1 (6 bases). Germline V gene sequence: CDR1 SEHNR, CDR2 FQNEAQ (reference sequence). Trimming removed 1 base at V and 4 bases at J, with 10 bases between. The CDR3 is made up of 14 amino acids. CDR3 in amino acids: CASSLEVGGTEAFF. The sequenced part of the CDR3 DNA is TGTGCCAGCAGCTTAGAGGTAGGGGGCACTGAA.

Many counts were recorded for this clone. Coverage ceases 3 residues before the CDR3 finishes, and the germline J gene fills in the end. This chain connects TRBV19 to TRBJ2-7; the D is unclear. V shed 6 bases and J shed 3 bases, with 15 bases lying between them. CDR1 is LNHDA and CDR2 is SQIVND in the germline V gene (reference sequence). CDR3 length: 14 amino acids. This CDR3 reads CASSDKQYSYEQYF. The CDR3 bases that were read are TGTGCCAGTAGCGACAAACAATATAGCTACGAG.

Worth noting for this clone: Read coverage stops 3 residues before the CDR3 terminus; the germline J gene supplies the remainder. The V and J genes are TRBV5-1 and TRBJ2-7; 10 bases align to TRBD1. CDR1 and CDR2 (germline): SGHRS, YFSETQ. With 4 bases clipped from V and 5 bases from J, the junction kept 9 bases outside the gene matches. The CDR3 loop spans 15 amino acids. CDR3 loop: CASSAGTGALHEQYF. The CDR3 bases that were read are TGCGCCAGCAGCGCCGGGACAGGGGCATTGCACGAG.

This clone was detected ten times or more. CDR3 DNA, as far as it was read: TGTGCCAGCAGCGGGGGGTCCACAGATACG. Residues: CASSGGSTDT. The entire CDR3 reads CASSGGSTDTQYF. The chain recombines TRBV13 with TRBJ2-3; maybe TRBD2 (6 bases). Sequencing ends 3 residues short of the CDR3 end; the germline J gene provides the rest. Between the trimmed V and J ends, which lost 5 bases and 2 bases, there was a span of 8 bases. CDR1 is PRHDT and CDR2 is FYEKMQ in the germline V gene (reference sequence). The CDR3 spans 13 residues.

Remarks on this clone: The read ends 3 residues before the CDR3 terminus; that terminus is restored from the germline J gene. The chain employs TRBV19 and TRBJ2-7; 7 bases align to TRBD1. This CDR3 is built from 13 residues. Germline CDR1 reads LNHDA; CDR2 reads SQIVND (reference sequence). Trimming at V came to 5 bases and at J to 2 bases, leaving 3 bases not matched to a gene. The covered CDR3 bases are TGTGCCAGTAGTGCGACAGGGCCCTACGAG. It encodes CASSATGPYE. In full, the CDR3 reads CASSATGPYEQYF.